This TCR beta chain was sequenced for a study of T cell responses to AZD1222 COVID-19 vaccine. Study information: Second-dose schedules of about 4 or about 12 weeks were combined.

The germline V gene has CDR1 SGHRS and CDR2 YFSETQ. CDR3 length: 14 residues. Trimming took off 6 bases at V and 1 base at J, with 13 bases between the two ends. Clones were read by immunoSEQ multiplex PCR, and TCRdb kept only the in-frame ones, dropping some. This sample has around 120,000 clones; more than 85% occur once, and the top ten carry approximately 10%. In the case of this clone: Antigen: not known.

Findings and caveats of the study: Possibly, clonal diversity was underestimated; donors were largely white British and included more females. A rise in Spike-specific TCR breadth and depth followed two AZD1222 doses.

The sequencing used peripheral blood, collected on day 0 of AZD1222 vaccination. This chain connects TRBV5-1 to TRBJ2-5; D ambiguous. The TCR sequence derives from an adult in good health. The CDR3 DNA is TGCGCCAGCAAGCGAACATTGTCCCAAGAGACCCAGTACTTC. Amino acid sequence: CASKRTLSQETQYF.